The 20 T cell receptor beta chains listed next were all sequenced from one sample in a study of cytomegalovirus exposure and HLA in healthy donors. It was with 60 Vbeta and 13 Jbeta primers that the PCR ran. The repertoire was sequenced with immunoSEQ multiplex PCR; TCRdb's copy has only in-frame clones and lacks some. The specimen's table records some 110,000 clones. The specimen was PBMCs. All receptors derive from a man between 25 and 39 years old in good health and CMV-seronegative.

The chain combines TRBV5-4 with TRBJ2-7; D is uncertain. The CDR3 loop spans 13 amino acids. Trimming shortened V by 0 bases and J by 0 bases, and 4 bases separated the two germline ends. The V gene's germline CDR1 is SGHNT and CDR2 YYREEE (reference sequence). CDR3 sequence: CASSLGSSYEQYF. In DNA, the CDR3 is TGTGCCAGCAGCTTGGGCAGCTCCTACGAGCAGTACTTC. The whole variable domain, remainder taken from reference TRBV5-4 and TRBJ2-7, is ETGVTQSPTHLIKTRGQQVTLRCSSQSGHNTVSWYQQALGQGPQFIFQYYREEENGRGNFPPRFSGLQFPNYSSELNVNALELDDSALYLCASSLGSSYEQYFGPGTRLTVT.

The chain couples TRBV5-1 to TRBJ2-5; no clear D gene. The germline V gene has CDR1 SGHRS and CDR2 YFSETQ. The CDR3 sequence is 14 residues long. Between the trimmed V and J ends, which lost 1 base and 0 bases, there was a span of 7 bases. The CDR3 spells CASSLKAYQETQYF. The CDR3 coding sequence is TGCGCCAGCAGCTTGAAAGCGTACCAAGAGACCCAGTACTTC.

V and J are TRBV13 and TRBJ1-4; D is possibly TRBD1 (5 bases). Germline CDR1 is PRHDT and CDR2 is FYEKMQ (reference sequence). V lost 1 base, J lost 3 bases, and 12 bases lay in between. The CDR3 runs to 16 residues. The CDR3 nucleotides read TGTGCCAGCAGCTTAGCCTCCCCAGGGTCTAATGAAAAACTGTTTTTT. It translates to CASSLASPGSNEKLFF.

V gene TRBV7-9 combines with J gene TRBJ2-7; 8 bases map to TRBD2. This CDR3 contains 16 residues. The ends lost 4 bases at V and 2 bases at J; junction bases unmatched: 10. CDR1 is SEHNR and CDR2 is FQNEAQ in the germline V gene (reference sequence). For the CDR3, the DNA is TGTGCCAGCAGCTCAACGGCGCTAGCGGGCACCTACGAGCAGTACTTC. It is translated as CASSSTALAGTYEQYF.

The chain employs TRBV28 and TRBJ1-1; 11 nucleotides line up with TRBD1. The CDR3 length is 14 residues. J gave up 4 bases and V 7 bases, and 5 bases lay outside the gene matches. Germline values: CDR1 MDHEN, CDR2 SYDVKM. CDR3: CASTRDRGVTEAFF. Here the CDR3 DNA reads TGTGCCAGCACCCGGGACAGGGGGGTCACTGAAGCTTTCTTT.

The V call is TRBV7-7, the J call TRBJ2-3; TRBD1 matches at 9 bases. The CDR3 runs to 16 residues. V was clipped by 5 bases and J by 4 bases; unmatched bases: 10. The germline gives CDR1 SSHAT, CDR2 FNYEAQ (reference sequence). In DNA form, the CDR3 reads TGTGCCAGCAGCCCCGACGCGGGACAGGGAGCAGATACGCAGTATTTT. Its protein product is CASSPDAGQGADTQYF.

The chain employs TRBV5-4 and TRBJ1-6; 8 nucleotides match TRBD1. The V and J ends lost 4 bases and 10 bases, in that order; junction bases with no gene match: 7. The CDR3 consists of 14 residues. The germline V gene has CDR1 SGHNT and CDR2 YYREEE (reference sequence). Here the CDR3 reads CASSVLQGESPLHF. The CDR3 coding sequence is TGTGCCAGCAGCGTACTACAGGGGGAATCACCCCTCCACTTT.

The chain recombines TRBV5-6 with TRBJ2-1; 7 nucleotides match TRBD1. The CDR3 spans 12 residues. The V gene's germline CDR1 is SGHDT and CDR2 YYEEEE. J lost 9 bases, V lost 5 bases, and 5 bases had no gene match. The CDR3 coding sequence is TGTGCCAGCAGTCTGGGACAGCTTGAGCAGTTCTTC. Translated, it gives CASSLGQLEQFF.

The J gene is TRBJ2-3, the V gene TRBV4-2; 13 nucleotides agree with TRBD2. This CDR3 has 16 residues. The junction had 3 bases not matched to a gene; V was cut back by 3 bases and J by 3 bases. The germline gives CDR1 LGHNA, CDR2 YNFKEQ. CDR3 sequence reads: CASSQGTSGKTDTQYF. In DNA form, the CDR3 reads TGTGCCAGCAGCCAGGGGACTAGCGGGAAAACAGATACGCAGTATTTT.

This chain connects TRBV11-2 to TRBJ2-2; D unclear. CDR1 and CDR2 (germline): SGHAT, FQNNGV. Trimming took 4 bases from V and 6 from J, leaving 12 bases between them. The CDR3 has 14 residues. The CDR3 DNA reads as TGTGCCAGCAGCTCTAGGATTGTTTCCGGGGAGCTGTTTTTT. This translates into CASSSRIVSGELFF. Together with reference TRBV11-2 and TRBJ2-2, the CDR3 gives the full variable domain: EAGVAQSPRYKIIEKRQSVAFWCNPISGHATLYWYQQILGQGPKLLIQFQNNGVVDDSQLPKDRFSAERLKGVDSTLKIQPAKLEDSAVYLCASSSRIVSGELFFGEGSRLTVL.

The CDR3 sequence: CASSEAPGGGAKNIQYF. CDR3 sequence (DNA): TGTGCCAGCAGTGAAGCCCCGGGTGGTGGGGCCAAAAACATTCAGTACTTC. The chain employs TRBV6-1 and TRBJ2-4; no firm D call. CDR1 and CDR2 (germline): MNHNS, SASEGT. Trimming stripped 0 bases from V and 1 base from J, with 13 bases between. The length of the CDR3 is 17 residues.

In DNA, the CDR3 is TGTGCCAGCACCATCTCAGGGGAAGAGCAGTTCTTC. Translating it yields CASTISGEEQFF. The chain joins TRBV2 to TRBJ2-1; possible D gene TRBD1, 6 bases. CDR1 and CDR2 (germline): SNHLY, FYNNEI. V gave up 7 bases and J gave up 10 bases, with 14 bases separating them. The CDR3 consists of 12 residues.

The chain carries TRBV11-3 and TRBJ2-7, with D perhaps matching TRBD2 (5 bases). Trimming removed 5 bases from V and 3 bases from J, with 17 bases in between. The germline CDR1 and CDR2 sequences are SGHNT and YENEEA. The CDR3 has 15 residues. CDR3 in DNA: TGTGCCAGCAGCCGAGGGTCAACAGACTTCTACGAGCAGTACTTC. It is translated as CASSRGSTDFYEQYF.

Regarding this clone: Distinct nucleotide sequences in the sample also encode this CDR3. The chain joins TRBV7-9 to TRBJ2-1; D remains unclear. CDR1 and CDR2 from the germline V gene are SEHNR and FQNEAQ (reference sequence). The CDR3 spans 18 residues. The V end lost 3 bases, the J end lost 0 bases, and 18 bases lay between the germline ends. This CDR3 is CASSLTPMGLPSYNEQFF. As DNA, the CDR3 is TGTGCCAGCAGCTTGACCCCAATGGGCCTTCCCTCCTACAATGAGCAGTTCTTC.

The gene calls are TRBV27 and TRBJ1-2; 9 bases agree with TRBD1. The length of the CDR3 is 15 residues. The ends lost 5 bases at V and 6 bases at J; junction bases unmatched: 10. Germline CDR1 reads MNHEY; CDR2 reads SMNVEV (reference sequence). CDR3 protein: CASSPRDRVKNGYTF. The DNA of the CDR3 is TGTGCCAGCAGTCCAAGGGACAGGGTAAAGAATGGCTACACCTTC.

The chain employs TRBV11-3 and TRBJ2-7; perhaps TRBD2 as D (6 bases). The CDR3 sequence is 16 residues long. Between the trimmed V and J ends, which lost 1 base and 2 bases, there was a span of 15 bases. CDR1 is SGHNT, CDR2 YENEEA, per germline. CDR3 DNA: TGTGCCAGCAGCTTAGGAGCCGGGACTGTCCCCTACGAGCAGTACTTC. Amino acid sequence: CASSLGAGTVPYEQYF.

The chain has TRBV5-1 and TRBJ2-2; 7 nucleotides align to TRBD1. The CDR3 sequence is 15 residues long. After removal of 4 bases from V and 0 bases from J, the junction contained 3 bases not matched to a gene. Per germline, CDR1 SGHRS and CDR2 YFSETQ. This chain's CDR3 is CASSGTGANTGELFF. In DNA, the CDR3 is TGCGCCAGCAGCGGAACAGGGGCGAACACCGGGGAGCTGTTTTTT.

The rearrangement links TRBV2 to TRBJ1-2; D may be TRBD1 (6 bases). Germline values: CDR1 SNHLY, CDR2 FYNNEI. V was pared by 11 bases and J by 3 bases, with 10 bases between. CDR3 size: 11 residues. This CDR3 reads CADRTDYGYTF. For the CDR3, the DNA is TGTGCCGACAGGACAGACTATGGCTACACCTTC.

The CDR3, as DNA: TGTGCCAGCGCAAAGTCGGGGGGGGCCGCCGGGGAGCTGTTTTTT. Its protein product is CASAKSGGAAGELFF. J is TRBJ2-2 and V is TRBV11-3, with 8 bases lining up with TRBD2. The CDR3 extends over 15 amino acids. Losses at the gene ends were 8 bases for V and 6 bases for J; bases not matched to a gene: 11. Germline CDR1 is SGHNT and CDR2 is YENEEA.

CDR3 protein: CASRLAVWDNEQFF. The CDR3 DNA sequence: TGTGCCAGCCGTTTGGCGGTATGGGACAATGAGCAGTTCTTC. The rearrangement uses TRBV18 and TRBJ2-1; D is unclear. Germline V CDR1 and CDR2: KGHSH, LQKENI. The V end was cut by 8 bases, the J end by 5 bases, with 16 bases between. This CDR3 has 14 residues.